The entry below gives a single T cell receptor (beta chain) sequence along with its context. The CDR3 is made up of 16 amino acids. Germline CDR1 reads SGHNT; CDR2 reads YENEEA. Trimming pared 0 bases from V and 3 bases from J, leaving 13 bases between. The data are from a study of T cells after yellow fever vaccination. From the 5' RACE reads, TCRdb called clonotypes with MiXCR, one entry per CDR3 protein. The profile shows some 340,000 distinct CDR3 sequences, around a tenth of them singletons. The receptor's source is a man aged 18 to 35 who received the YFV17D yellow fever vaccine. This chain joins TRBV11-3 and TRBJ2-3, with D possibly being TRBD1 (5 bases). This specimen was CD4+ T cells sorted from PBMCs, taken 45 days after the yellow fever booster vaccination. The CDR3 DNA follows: TGTGCCAGCAGCTTAGATTCGCAGGGTGGTACAGATACGCAGTATTTT. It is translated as CASSLDSQGGTDTQYF.